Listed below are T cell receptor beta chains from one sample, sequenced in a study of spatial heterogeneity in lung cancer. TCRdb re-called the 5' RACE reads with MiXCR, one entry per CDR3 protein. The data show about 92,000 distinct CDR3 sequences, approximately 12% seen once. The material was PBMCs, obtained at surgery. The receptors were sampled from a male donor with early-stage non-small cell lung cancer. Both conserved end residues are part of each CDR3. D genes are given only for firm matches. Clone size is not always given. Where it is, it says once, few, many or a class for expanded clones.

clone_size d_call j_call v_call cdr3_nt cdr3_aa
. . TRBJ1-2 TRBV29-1 TGCAGCGTTCGAACCGAAGAAGGGAACTATGGCTACACCTTC CSVRTEEGNYGYTF
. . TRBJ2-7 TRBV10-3 TGTGCCATCAGTGAGGACAGTGAGCATTACTCAAGCTCCTACGAGCAGTACTTC CAISEDSEHYSSSYEQYF
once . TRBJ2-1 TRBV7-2 TGTGCCAGCAGCTTAGATTCCGGTACCTACAATGAGCAGTTCTTC CASSLDSGTYNEQFF
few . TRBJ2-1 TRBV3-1 TGTGCCAGCAGCTCAACTCGGGGCTCCTACAATGAGCAGTTCTTC CASSSTRGSYNEQFF
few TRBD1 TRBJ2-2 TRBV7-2 TGTGCCAGCAGAATTACAGGGGGCGACACCGGGGAGCTGTTTTTT CASRITGGDTGELFF
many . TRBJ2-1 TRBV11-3 TGTGCCAGCAGCTCACTACCCAATGAGCAGTTCTTC CASSSLPNEQFF
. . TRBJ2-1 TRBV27 TGTGCCAGCAGCTTGGCTGTCTACAATGAGCAGTTCTTC CASSLAVYNEQFF
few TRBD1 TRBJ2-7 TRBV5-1 TGCGCCAGCAGCTTATCCGGTAGGGGGACAGGTGACGAGCAGTACTTC CASSLSGRGTGDEQYF
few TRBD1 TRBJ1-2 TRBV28 TGTGCCAGCAGTTTGACAGGGAACTATGGCTACACCTTC CASSLTGNYGYTF
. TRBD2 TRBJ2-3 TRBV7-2 TGTGCCAGCAGCTTAGCTAGCGGGGATGAGGAGTATTTT CASSLASGDEEYF
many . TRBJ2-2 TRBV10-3 TGTGCCATCAGTGCAGGGGCCGCCGGGGAGCTGTTTTTT CAISAGAAGELFF
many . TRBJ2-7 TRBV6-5 TGTGCCAGCAGACGGGGGAGGAGCTACGAGCAGTACTTC CASRRGRSYEQYF
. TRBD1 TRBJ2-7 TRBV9 TGTGCCAGCAGCGTTGACCGGACAGGCGAGCAGTACTTC CASSVDRTGEQYF
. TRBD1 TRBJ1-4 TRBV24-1 TGTGCCACCAGTGACTCCGGGACAGTTTCAACTAATGAAAAACTGTTTTTT CATSDSGTVSTNEKLFF
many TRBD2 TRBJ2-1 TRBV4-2 TGTGCCAGCAGCCCCCGGGGACTAGCTTCGGGGCGGGACGATGAGCAGTTCTTC CASSPRGLASGRDDEQFF
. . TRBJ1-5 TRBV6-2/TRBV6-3 TGTGCCAGCACCTCACTGGGGGGAAGTCAGCCCCAGCATTTT CASTSLGGSQPQHF
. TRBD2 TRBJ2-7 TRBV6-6 TGTGCCAGCAGTTACCGGGGGGGGAATCTCTACGAGCAGTACTTC CASSYRGGNLYEQYF
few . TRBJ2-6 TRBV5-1 TGCGCCAGCAGCTCCCAGACCTCTGGGGCCAACGTCCTGACTTTC CASSSQTSGANVLTF
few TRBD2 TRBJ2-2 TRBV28 TGTGCCAGCAGTTCCTCAAGCGGGGGGGCGTTTTACGAGCTGTTTTTT CASSSSSGGAFYELFF
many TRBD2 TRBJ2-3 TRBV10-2 TGCGCCAGCAGACAAATAGCGGGAGTCTGGACAGATACGCAGTATTTT CASRQIAGVWTDTQYF
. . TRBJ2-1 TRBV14 TGTGCCAGCAGTTCGGGAGCTAGTGGCTACAATGAGCAGTTCTTC CASSSGASGYNEQFF
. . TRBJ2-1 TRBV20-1 TGCAGTGCTAGAGATGGGCTAGCGAACAATGAGCAGTTCTTC CSARDGLANNEQFF
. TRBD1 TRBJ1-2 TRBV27 TGTGCCAGCAGCTCCGGACAGGGACGGGTGTATGGCTACACCTTC CASSSGQGRVYGYTF
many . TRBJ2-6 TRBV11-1 TGTGCCAGCAGATCGGGTGTGCCCTCTGGGGCCAACGTCCTGACTTTC CASRSGVPSGANVLTF
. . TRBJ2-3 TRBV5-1 TGCGCCAGCAGCTTGGACCAACCTAGCACAGATACGCAGTATTTT CASSLDQPSTDTQYF
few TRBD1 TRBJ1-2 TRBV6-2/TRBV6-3 TGTGCCAGCGGGACAGGAGTTTATGGCTACACCTTC CASGTGVYGYTF
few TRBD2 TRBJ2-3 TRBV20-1 TGCAGTGCCCCCTTTCTAGCGGGAGCGGATACGCAGTATTTT CSAPFLAGADTQYF
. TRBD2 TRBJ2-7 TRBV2 TGTGCCAGCATTGGTATTACTAGCGGGGATTACGAGCAGTACTTC CASIGITSGDYEQYF
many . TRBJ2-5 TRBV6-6 TGTGCCAGCAGTTACCCCTCGAGGACAACCTACCAAGAGACCCAGTACTTC CASSYPSRTTYQETQYF
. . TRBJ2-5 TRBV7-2 TGTGCCAGCAGCTCCATAGGGACGGCGGTCGTCGAGACCCAGTACTTC CASSSIGTAVVETQYF
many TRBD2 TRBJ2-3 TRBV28 TGTGCCAGCAGGCAGCCGGGACTAGCGGGGGCCCAACGCGCAGATACGCAGTATTTT CASRQPGLAGAQRADTQYF
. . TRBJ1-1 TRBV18 TGTGCCAGCTCATCGGGATTGATGAGGACGATGAACACTGAAGCTTTCTTT CASSSGLMRTMNTEAFF
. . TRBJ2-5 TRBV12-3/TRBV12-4 TGTGCCAGCAGTTTATATGAAGGGCGTCCCCAAGAGACCCAGTACTTC CASSLYEGRPQETQYF
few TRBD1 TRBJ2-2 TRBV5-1 TGCGCCAGCAGCCCCGCTCCGGGACAGAGCACCGGGGAGCTGTTTTTT CASSPAPGQSTGELFF
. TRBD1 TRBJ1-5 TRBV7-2 TGTGCCAGCAGCTTAATTGGGCAGGGGGGTCAGCCCCAGCATTTT CASSLIGQGGQPQHF
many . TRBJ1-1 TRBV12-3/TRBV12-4 TGTGCCAGCAGTTTCCAAGGGGGCACTGAAGCTTTCTTT CASSFQGGTEAFF
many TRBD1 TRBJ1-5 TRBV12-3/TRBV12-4 TGTGCCAGCAGTACGGGACAGTTTTATAGCAATCAGCCCCAGCATTTT CASSTGQFYSNQPQHF
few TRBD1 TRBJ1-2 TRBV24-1 TGTGCCACCAGTGCCGGGACAGGGGTTGGAGAAGGCTACACCTTC CATSAGTGVGEGYTF
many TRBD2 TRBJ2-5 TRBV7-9 TGTGCCAGCAGCTTAAAGAGCGGGGGGCAAGAGACCCAGTACTTC CASSLKSGGQETQYF
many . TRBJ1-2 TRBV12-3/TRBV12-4 TGTGCCAGCGGAGACATCTATGGCTACACCTTC CASGDIYGYTF
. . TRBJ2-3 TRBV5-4 TGTGCCAGCAGCCCCAGCATAGATACGCAGTATTTT CASSPSIDTQYF
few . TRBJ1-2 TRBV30 TGTGCCTGTACCGGGACGGTATATGGCTACACCTTC CACTGTVYGYTF
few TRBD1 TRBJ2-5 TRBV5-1 TGCGCCAGCAGCACGCAGGGGGCCAGAGAGACCCAGTACTTC CASSTQGARETQYF
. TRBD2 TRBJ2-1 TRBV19 TGTGCCAGTAGTATGTTAGCGGGACTAGCGGGGGCCCATGAGCAGTTCTTC CASSMLAGLAGAHEQFF
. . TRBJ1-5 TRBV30 TGTGCCTGGAGTGTTGGCAGGGATCAGCCCCAGCATTTT CAWSVGRDQPQHF